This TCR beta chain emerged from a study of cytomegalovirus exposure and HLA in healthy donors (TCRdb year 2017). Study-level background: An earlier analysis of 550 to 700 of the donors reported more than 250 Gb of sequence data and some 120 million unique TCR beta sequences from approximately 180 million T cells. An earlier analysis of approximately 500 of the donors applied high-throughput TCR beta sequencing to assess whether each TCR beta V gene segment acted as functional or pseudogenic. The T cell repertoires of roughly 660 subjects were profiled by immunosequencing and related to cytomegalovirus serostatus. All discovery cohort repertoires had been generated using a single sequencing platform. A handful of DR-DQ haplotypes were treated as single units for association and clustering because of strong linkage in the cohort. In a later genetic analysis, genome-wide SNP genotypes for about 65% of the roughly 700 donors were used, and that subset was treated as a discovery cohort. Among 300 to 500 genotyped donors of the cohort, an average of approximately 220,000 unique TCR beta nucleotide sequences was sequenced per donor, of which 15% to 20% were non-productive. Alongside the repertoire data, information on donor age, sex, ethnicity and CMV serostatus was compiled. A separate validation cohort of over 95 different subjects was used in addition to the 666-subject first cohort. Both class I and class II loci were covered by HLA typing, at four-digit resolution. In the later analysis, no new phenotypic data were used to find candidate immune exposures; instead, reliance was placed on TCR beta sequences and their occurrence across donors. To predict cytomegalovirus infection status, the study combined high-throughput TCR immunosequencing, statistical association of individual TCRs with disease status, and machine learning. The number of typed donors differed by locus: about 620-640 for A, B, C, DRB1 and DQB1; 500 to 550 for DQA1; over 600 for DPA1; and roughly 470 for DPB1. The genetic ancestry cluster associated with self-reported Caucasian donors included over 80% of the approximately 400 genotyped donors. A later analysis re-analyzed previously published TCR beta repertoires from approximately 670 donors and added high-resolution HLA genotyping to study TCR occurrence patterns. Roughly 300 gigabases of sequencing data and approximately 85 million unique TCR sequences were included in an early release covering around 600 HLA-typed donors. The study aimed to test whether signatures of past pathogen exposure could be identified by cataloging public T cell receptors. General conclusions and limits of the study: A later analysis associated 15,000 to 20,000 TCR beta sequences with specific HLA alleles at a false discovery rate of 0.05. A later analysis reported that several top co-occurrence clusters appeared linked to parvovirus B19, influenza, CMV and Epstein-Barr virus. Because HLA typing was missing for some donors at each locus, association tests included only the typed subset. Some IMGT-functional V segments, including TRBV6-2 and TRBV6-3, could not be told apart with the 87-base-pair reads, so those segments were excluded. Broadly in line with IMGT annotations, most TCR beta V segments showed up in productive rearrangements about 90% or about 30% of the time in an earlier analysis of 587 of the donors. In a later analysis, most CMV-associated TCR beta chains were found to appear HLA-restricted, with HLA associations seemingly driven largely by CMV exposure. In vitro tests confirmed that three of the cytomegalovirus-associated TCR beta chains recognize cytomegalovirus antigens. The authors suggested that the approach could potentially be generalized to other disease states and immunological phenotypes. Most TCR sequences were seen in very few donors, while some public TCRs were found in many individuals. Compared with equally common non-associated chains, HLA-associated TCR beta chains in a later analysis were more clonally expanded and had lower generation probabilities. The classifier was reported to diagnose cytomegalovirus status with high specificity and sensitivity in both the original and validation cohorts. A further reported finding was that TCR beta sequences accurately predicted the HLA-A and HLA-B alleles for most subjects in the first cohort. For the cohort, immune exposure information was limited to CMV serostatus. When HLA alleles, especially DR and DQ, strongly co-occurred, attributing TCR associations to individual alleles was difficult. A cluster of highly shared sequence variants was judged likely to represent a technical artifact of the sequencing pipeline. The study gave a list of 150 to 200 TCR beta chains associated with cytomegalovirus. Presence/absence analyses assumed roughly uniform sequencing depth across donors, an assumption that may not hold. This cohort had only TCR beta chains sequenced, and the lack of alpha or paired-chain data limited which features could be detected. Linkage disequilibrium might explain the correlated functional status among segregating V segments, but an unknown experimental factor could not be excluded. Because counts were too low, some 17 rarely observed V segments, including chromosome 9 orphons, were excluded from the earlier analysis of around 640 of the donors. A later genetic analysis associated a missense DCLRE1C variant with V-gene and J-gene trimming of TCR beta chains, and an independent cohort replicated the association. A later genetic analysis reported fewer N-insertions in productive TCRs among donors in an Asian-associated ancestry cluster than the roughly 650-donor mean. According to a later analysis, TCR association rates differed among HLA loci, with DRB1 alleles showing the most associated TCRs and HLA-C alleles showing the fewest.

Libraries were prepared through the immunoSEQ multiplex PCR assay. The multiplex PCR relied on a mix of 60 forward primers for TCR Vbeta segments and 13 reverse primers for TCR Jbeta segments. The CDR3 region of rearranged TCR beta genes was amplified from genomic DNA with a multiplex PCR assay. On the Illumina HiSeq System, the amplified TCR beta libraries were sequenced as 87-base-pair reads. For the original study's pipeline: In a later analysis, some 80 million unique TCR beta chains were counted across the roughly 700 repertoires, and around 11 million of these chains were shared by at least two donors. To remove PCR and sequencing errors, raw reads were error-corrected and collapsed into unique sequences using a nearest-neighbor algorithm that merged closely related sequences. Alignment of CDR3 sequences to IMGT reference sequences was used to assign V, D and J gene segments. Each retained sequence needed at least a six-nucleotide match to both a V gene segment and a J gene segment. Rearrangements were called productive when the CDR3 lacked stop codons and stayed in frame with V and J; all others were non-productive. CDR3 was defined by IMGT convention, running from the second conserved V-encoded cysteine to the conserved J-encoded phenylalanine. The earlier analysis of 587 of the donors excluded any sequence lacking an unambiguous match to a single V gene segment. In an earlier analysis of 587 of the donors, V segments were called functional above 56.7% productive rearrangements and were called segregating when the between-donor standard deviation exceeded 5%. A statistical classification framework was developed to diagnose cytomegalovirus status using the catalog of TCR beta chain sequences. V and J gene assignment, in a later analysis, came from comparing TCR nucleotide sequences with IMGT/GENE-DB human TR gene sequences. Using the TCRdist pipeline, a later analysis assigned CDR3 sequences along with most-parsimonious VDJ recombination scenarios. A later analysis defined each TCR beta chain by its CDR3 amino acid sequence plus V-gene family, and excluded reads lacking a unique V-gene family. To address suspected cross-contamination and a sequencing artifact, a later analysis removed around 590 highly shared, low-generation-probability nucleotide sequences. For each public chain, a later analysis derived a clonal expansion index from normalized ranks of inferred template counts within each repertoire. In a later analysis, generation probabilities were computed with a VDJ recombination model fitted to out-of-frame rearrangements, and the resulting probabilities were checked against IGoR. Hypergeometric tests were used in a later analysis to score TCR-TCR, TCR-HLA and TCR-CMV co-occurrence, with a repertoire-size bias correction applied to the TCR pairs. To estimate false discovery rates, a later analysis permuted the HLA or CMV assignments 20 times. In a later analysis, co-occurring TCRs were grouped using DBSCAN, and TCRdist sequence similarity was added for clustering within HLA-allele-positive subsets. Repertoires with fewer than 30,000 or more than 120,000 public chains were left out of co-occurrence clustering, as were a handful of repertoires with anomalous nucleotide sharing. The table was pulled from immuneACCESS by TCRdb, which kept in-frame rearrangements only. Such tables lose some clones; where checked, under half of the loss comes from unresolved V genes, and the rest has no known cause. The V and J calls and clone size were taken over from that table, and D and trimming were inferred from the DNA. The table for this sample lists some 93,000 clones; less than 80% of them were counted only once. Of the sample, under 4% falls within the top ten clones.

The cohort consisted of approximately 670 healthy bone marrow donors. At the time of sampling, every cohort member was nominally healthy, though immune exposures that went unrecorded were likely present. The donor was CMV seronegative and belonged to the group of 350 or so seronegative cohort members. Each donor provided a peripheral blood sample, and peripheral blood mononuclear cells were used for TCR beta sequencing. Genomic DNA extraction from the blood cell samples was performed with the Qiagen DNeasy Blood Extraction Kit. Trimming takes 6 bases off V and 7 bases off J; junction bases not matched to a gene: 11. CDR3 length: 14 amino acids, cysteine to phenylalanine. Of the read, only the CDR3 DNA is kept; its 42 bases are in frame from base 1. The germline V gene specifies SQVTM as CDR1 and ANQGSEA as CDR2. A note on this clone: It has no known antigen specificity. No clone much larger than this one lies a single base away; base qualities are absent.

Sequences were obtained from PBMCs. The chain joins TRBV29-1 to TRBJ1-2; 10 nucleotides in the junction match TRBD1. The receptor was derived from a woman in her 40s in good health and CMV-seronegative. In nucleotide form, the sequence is TGCAGCGTCGACCAGACAGGGGGCTTCCCTGGCTACACCTTC. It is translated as CSVDQTGGFPGYTF.